This T cell receptor beta chain is drawn from a study of glioma-infiltrating T cells. About the study: Glioma patients had dexamethasone for six or fewer days before surgery. Study-wide points: Gliomas, especially low-grade, showed above-expected tissue-blood divergence; non-neoplastic patients showed below. CDR3 overlap between tissue and blood was very small.

The iRepertoire nested amplicon-rescue multiplex PCR amplified TCR alpha and beta CDR3s from RNA. For one-step reverse transcription and amplification, 100-400 ng of tissue mRNA or PBMC total RNA was used. TCRdb itself ran the multiplex PCR reads through MiXCR, one entry per CDR3 protein. The sample shows roughly 350,000 distinct CDR3 sequences, 41% of them seen only once. This CDR3 contains 15 residues. The germline gives CDR1 MNHEY, CDR2 SMNVEV (reference sequence). Trimming cost V 5 bases and J 3 bases, with 14 bases left between them. This clonotype appeared many times. The antigen remains unidentified.

Sequencing was performed on glioma tissue, nonneoplastic brain tissue, or PBMCs (not recorded which). The chain joins TRBV27 to TRBJ1-5; D call uncertain. The source is a human donor with low-grade glioma or glioblastoma, undergoing nonglioma brain surgery, or in good health (not recorded which). The CDR3 region is CASSPLAEFNQPQHF. The CDR3 region has the DNA TGTGCCAGCAGTCCTCTTGCAGAATTCAATCAGCCCCAGCATTTT.